Sequencing of this TCR beta chain was carried out in a study of shared clonotypes between healthy human individuals. Generated by immunoSEQ multiplex PCR, the TCRdb table keeps only in-frame clones and is missing some. The table lists about 650,000 clones, nearly 97% of them singletons. Trimming left V 8 bases short and J 1 base short, with 13 bases between. This CDR3 is built from 14 residues. The germline V gene encodes CDR1 SNHLY and CDR2 FYNNEI. The naive CD8 subset, CD45RO-negative cells positively selected for CCR7, excluded terminally differentiated effector memory CD45RA+ cells. The source is a woman in her twenties or thirties in good health. The specimen sequenced was naive CD8+ T cells sorted from blood. J is TRBJ2-3 and V is TRBV2; the D is unclear. CDR3 DNA sequence: TGTGCCAGCGAAGGAAACGGCCGCACAGATACGCAGTATTTT. This codes for CASEGNGRTDTQYF.